Presented here are 11 T cell receptor beta chains from one specimen sequenced in a study of T cells in Graves' hyperthyroidism and ophthalmopathy. TCR beta CDR3 region amplification was performed from RNA transcripts. The HTBI primer set drove a first-round RT-PCR of the TCR CDR3. TCRdb called the multiplex PCR reads again in MiXCR, with one record for every CDR3 protein. Here the sample spans about 530,000 distinct CDR3 sequences, over 15% being singletons. The sample taken for sequencing was blood. The origin of the receptors is a woman under 30 with Graves' ophthalmopathy.

This clonotype has a count of ten or more. The chain combines TRBV18 with TRBJ1-4; D gene unclear. This CDR3 has 14 residues. Germline V gives CDR1 KGHSH, CDR2 LQKENI. Trimming left V 3 bases short and J 3 bases short, with 8 bases between. This CDR3 reads CASSPAPPNEKLFF. Here the CDR3 DNA reads TGTGCCAGCTCACCGGCCCCGCCTAATGAAAAACTGTTTTTT. Together with reference TRBV18 and TRBJ1-4, the CDR3 gives the full variable domain: NAGVMQNPRHLVRRRGQEARLRCSPMKGHSHVYWYRQLPEEGLKFMVYLQKENIIDESGMPKERFSAEFPKEGPSILRIQQVVRGDSAAYFCASSPAPPNEKLFFGSGTQLSVL.

This chain links TRBV20-1 with TRBJ1-5, with 10 bases lining up with TRBD1. The V gene end was trimmed by 6 bases and the J gene end by 3 bases; junction bases not matched to a gene: 5. This CDR3 is built from 14 residues. The germline gives CDR1 DFQATT, CDR2 SNEGSKA (reference sequence). The CDR3 DNA reads as TGCAGTGCGCGACAGGGGGCCCTCAATCAGCCCCAGCATTTT. Translation: CSARQGALNQPQHF.

Many counts were recorded for this clonotype. This chain joins TRBV3-1 and TRBJ1-1; D call uncertain. V was trimmed by 0 bases and J by 0 bases, leaving 8 bases between them. Germline assignment: CDR1 LGHDT and CDR2 YNNKEL (reference sequence). This CDR3 has 15 amino acids. CDR3 loop: CASSQEASMNTEAFF. CDR3 in DNA: TGTGCCAGCAGCCAAGAGGCCAGTATGAACACTGAAGCTTTCTTT. Supplemented by reference TRBV3-1 and TRBJ1-1, the full variable domain reads DTAVSQTPKYLVTQMGNDKSIKCEQNLGHDTMYWYKQDSKKFLKIMFSYNNKELIINETVPNRFSPKSPDKAHLNLHINSLELGDSAVYFCASSQEASMNTEAFFGQGTRLTVV.

V gene TRBV20-1 combines with J gene TRBJ1-5; D gene ambiguous. CDR3 length: 14 residues. The V end lost 5 bases, the J end lost 4 bases, and 15 bases lay between the germline ends. Germline V gene sequence: CDR1 DFQATT, CDR2 SNEGSKA (reference sequence). The CDR3 sequence is CSAAPADSNQPQHF. CDR3 in DNA: TGCAGTGCTGCCCCGGCAGACTCTAATCAGCCCCAGCATTTT.

This clonotype was seen at least ten times. This chain links TRBV5-1 with TRBJ2-1, with D possibly being TRBD1 or TRBD2 (5 bases each). V lost 0 bases to trimming and J lost 6 bases, with 16 bases between them. The CDR3 covers 16 residues. Looked up from germline, CDR1 is SGHRS and CDR2 is YFSETQ. The CDR3 spells CASSLAVGVSPNEQFF. The CDR3, as DNA: TGCGCCAGCAGCTTGGCCGTGGGGGTGAGTCCCAATGAGCAGTTCTTC.

The chain is built from TRBV7-9 and TRBJ2-2, with a weak D call TRBD2 (5 bases). The CDR3 consists of 12 residues. The ends were cut back, 8 bases at V and 7 bases at J, with 11 bases in the middle. Germline assignment: CDR1 SEHNR and CDR2 FQNEAQ (reference sequence). CDR3: CASEGAFGELFF. CDR3 DNA: TGTGCCAGCGAGGGAGCTTTCGGGGAGCTGTTTTTT.

In its sample, this clonotype was seen many times. The rearrangement joins TRBV3-1 to TRBJ1-1; 7 bases fit TRBD1. Germline loops: CDR1 LGHDT, CDR2 YNNKEL (reference sequence). The CDR3 runs 14 residues. The V segment lost 6 bases and the J segment 5 bases; nucleotides outside the gene matches: 9. The CDR3 nucleotides are TGTGCCAGCAGACCCGACAGGGTGTCTACTGAAGCTTTCTTT. Protein sequence: CASRPDRVSTEAFF.

The chain combines TRBV7-8 with TRBJ2-5, with 13 bases lining up with TRBD2. The CDR3 has 16 amino acids. Germline V gene data show CDR1 as SGHVS and CDR2 as FQNEAQ. With V trimmed by 6 bases and J by 5 bases, 9 bases remained unmatched. The CDR3 DNA is TGTGCCAGCAGACAAAGAAAGACTAGCGGGAGGGAGACCCAGTACTTC. It encodes CASRQRKTSGRETQYF.

In this sample, this clonotype turned up a few times. The chain is built from TRBV5-1 and TRBJ2-7; D possibly uses TRBD1 or TRBD2 (5 bases each). From germline, CDR1 is SGHRS and CDR2 YFSETQ. Trimming left V 5 bases short and J 4 bases short, with 13 bases between. The CDR3 has 13 residues. The CDR3 DNA follows: TGCGCCAGCAGACCCCGGGACGAATACGAGCAGTACTTC. Translating gives CASRPRDEYEQYF.

The sample holds many counts of this clonotype. The chain joins TRBV12-3 or TRBV12-4 to TRBJ2-1, with 7 bases matching TRBD2. CDR3 size: 16 residues. Germline trimming cut 6 bases from V and 2 bases from J; bases unmatched to any gene: 10. CDR3 DNA: TGTGCCAGCAGCCCCCGGGCGGGGGTGCCCTACAATGAGCAGTTCTTC. Translation gives CASSPRAGVPYNEQFF.

Remarks on this clonotype: Since a much larger clone is just one base distant, this may be a read error. The chain links TRBV5-1 to TRBJ2-1, with TRBD2 identical over 8 bases. The CDR3 is 14 residues long. The V gene's germline CDR1 is SGHRS and CDR2 YFSETQ. The V and J ends lost 3 bases and 9 bases, in that order; junction bases with no gene match: 8. The CDR3 DNA sequence: TGCGCCAGCAGCTACCGGACTAGCCGGGGTGAGCAGTTCTTC. The encoded protein is CASSYRTSRGEQFF.